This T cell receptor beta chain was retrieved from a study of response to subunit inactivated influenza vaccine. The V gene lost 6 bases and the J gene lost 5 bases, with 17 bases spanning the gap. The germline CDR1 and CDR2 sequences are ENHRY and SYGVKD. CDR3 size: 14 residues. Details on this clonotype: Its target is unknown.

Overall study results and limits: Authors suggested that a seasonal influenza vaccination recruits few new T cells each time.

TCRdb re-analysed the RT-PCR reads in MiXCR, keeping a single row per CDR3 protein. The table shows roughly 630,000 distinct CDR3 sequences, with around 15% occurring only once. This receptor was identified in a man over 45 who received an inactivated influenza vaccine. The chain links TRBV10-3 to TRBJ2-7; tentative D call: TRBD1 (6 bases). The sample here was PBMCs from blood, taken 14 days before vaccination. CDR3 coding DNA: TGTGCCATCAGGACCCCCAACGACAGGAACGAGCAGTACTTC. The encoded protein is CAIRTPNDRNEQYF.